This TCR beta chain is from a study of cytomegalovirus exposure and HLA in healthy donors. This PCR relied on a set of 60 Vbeta primers and 13 Jbeta primers. Clones were read by immunoSEQ multiplex PCR, and TCRdb kept only the in-frame ones, dropping some. The data contain 100,000 to 150,000 clones, over 75% of them singletons. The CDR3 is made up of 15 amino acids. Germline loops: CDR1 MGHDK, CDR2 SYGVNS. With 4 bases removed from V and 5 bases from J, the gap between germline ends came to 15 bases. Sequencing was carried out using PBMCs. This sequence originates from a man aged 25 to 40 in good health and CMV-seronegative. This chain connects TRBV25-1 to TRBJ2-1; D unresolved. CDR3 DNA: TGTGCCAGCAGTGGCCTCGGGTGGCGCAACAATGAGCAGTTCTTC. As protein: CASSGLGWRNNEQFF.